The present T cell receptor beta chain was sequenced within a study of graft-versus-host responses after intestinal transplantation (dated by TCRdb to 2020 to 2022). Looking at the study overall: The transplants that recipients received were multivisceral, liver-intestinal, or isolated intestinal. After intestinal transplantation, graft-versus-host and host-versus-graft alloreactive T cell clones were followed in the graft, circulation and bone marrow using bulk TCR-beta CDR3 sequencing. Rather than going through the commercial service, samples from a few later patients were sequenced in-house on an Illumina MiSeq and processed with MiXCR. Alloreactive clones were identified by sequencing pre-transplant mixed lymphocyte reaction products and comparing these products with unstimulated pre-transplant donor and recipient T cells. Every recipient was given anti-thymocyte globulin induction, then maintenance tacrolimus and steroids for around three years. A peak of at least 4% donor T cells among recipient peripheral blood mononuclear cells was the definition used for donor T cell macrochimerism. Of the roughly 24 intestinal transplant recipients enrolled in the cohort, one of whom was a retransplant, a few patients without pretransplant specimens were excluded.

General study outcomes and caveats: GvH clones turned up in recipient bone marrow, with some appearing earlier in ileal mucosa or blood, a pattern consistent with an intestinal mucosal origin. Conclusions were limited by the relatively low number and heterogeneity of intestinal transplant patients. In the allografts of patients with donor T cell macrochimerism, GvH to HvG T cell clonal ratios were high. Early after transplant, peak levels of circulating GvH clones were associated with declines in HvG clones.

Of note for this clone: Its target antigen remains unknown. Qualities for individual bases were not recorded, and no much larger clone is one base off.

V is trimmed back by 4 bases and J by 5 bases, and the junction contains 15 bases that no gene match accounts for. From cysteine to phenylalanine, the CDR3 is 16 amino acids long. CDR3 DNA is the only sequence kept; it has 48 bases, read in frame from the first base. As encoded in the germline V gene, CDR1 is SGDLS while CDR2 is YYNGEE. In light of the paper, this sample's time point label describes: cells obtained before transplantation from donor or recipient. CD3+CD4+ and CD3+CD8+ populations were FACS-sorted from unstimulated pre-transplant donor and recipient cells taken from spleen or lymph nodes. Receptors were amplified or captured by the immunoSEQ multiplex PCR assay. For most patients, genomic DNA was isolated using the Qiagen DNeasy Blood and Tissue Kit and was shipped frozen to Adaptive Biotechnologies for TCR sequencing. High-throughput TCR-beta CDR3 sequencing of genomic DNA from most patients was performed by Adaptive Biotechnologies. On the study's bioinformatics: Adaptive's ImmunoSEQ software was the source of the TCR sequencing data for 15 to 20 patients, while a few other patients were processed with MiXCR and VDJtools. To correct CD4 versus CD8 sorting errors, sequences present in both subsets at a frequency ratio below 5:1 were removed. CDR3 nucleotide sequences shared between donor and recipient were removed because the origin of such sequences could not be assigned. To be classed as alloreactive, a clone needed at least 2-fold expansion over unstimulated cells and a minimum CFSE-low frequency of 0.002% (template counts) or 0.001% (read counts). Mappable clones were those detected in sequenced pre-transplant spleen, lymph node, or MLR CFSE-low populations of the donor or recipient. The cumulative frequency of alloreactive clones was calculated as a percentage of all sequences, weighted by copy number. Sourced from immuneACCESS, this table was stored by TCRdb with only in-frame sequences that have V and J called. A share of the clones is absent; for the studies checked, an unresolved V gene accounts for under half, and the remainder has no known explanation. V and J calls and clone size are as listed in that table; D and trimming were resolved from the DNA. This sample gives 80,000 to 95,000 clones in total; around 93% of them show up just once. The ten largest clones take up 1.5% to 2.5% of the sample.

The receptor's source is a human donor who received an intestinal transplant. Recombination connected TRBV9 to TRBJ2-7, and 7 junction bases match TRBD2. Sequencing was performed on unstimulated CD8+ T cells sorted from spleen or lymph node cells, taken before intestinal transplant. CDR3 region: CASSPGRGPPADEQYF. In nucleotides, the sequence is TGTGCCAGCAGCCCGGGGAGGGGACCCCCGGCCGACGAGCAGTACTTC.